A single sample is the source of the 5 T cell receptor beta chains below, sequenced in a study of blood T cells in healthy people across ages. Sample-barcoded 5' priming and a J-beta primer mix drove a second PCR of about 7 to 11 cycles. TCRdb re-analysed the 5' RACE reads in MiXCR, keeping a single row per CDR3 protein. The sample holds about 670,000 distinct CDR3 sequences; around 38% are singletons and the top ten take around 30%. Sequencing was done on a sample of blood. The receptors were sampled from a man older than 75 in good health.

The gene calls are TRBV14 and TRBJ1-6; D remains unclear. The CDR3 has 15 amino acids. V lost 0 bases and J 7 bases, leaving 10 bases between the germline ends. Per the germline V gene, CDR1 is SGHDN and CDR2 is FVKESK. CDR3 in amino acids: CASSQDARTNSPLHF. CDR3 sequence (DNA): TGTGCCAGCAGCCAAGATGCCAGGACCAATTCACCCCTCCACTTT.

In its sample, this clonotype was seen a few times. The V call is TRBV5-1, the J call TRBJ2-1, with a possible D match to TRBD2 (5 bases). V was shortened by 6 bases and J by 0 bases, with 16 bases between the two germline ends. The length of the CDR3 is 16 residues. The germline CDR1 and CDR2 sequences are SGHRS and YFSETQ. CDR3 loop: CASTPEGRSSYNEQFF. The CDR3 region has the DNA TGCGCCAGCACCCCAGAGGGCAGAAGCTCCTACAATGAGCAGTTCTTC. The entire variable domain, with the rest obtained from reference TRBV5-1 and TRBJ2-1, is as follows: KAGVTQTPRYLIKTRGQQVTLSCSPISGHRSVSWYQQTPGQGLQFLFEYFSETQRNKGNFPGRFSGRQFSNSRSEMNVSTLELGDSALYLCASTPEGRSSYNEQFFGPGTRLTVL.

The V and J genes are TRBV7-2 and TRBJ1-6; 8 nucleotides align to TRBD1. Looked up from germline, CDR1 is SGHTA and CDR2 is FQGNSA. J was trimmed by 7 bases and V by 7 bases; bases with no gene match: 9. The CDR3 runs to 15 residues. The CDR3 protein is CASNTEQGGNSPLHF. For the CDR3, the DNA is TGTGCCAGCAACACGGAACAGGGGGGCAATTCACCCCTCCACTTT.

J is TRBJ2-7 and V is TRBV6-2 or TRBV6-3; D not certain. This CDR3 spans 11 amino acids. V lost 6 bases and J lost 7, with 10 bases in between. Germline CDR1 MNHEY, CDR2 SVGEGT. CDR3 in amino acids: CASSSVWEQYF. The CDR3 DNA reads TGTGCCAGCAGCTCCGTTTGGGAGCAGTACTTC.

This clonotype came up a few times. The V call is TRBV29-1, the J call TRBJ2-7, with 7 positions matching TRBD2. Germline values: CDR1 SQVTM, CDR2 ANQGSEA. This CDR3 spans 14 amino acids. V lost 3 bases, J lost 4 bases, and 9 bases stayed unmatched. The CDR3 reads CSVEKAGGGYEQYF. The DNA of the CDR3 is TGCAGCGTTGAGAAGGCTGGGGGGGGGTACGAGCAGTACTTC.